This T cell receptor beta chain came from a study of shared clonotypes between healthy human individuals. Whole-study context: The donors, a couple of women and three men, were aged 18 to 49. Per donor, CD8 memory used one plate, CD8 naive used two, CD4 memory used three and CD4 naive used three.

Selected positively for CCR7 and CD45RO-negative, naive CD8 cells excluded terminally differentiated effector memory CD45RA+ cells. Under the authors' procedure: ImmunoSEQ junction-only sequences lacked quality scores, so their filtering differed. Assay: immunoSEQ multiplex PCR; the TCRdb copy retains only in-frame clones and omits some. V, J and clone size reflect that table, while D and trimming were determined from the DNA. The sample records about 590,000 clones, roughly 96% being singletons. Note on this clone: Its antigen is unknown.

Unmatched junction bases numbered 6, after V lost 5 bases and J lost 1 base. CDR1 and CDR2 from the germline V gene are SEHNR and FQNEAQ (reference sequence). This CDR3 contains 15 residues. Study observations and caveats: Larger estimated richness was generally seen in naive subsets than in memory subsets.

The TCR comes from a woman in her twenties or thirties in good health. The rearrangement joins TRBV7-9 to TRBJ2-7, with 9 bases identical to TRBD1. The sequencing input was naive CD8+ T cells sorted from blood. CDR3 loop: CASSHSGTGSYEQYF. The CDR3 DNA is TGTGCCAGCAGCCACTCCGGGACAGGGTCCTACGAGCAGTACTTC.